Listed here are 5 T cell receptor beta chains from one sample, sequenced in a study of blood T cell repertoires in COVID-19. Repertoires were generated with immunoSEQ multiplex PCR, while TCRdb's copy carries only in-frame clones and drops some. The data hold under 500,000 clones, with 87% observed a single time. What was sequenced was PBMCs or T cells enriched from blood (not recorded which). The receptor source for this set is a woman aged 18 to 35 with acute COVID-19.

The chain links TRBV6-5 to TRBJ1-4; D unresolved. V gave up 6 bases and J gave up 8 bases, with 13 bases separating them. The CDR3 extends over 13 amino acids. Germline loops: CDR1 MNHEY, CDR2 SVGAGI. The CDR3 DNA follows: TGTGCCAGCAGGATGTCAGGTCAAGAAAAACTGTTTTTT. Translating gives CASRMSGQEKLFF.

The chain is built from TRBV19 and TRBJ2-3; TRBD2 aligns across 12 bases. The germline V gene encodes CDR1 LNHDA and CDR2 SQIVND (reference sequence). Losses at the gene ends were 1 base for V and 6 bases for J; bases not matched to a gene: 8. CDR3 length equals 17 residues. CDR3 sequence: CASSIGLAGGALDTQYF. In DNA, the CDR3 is TGTGCCAGTAGTATAGGTCTAGCGGGGGGGGCCCTCGATACGCAGTATTTT.

The gene calls are TRBV18 and TRBJ2-2, with D possibly TRBD1 on 6 matching bases. Germline-derived CDR1 and CDR2 are KGHSH and LQKENI. This CDR3 comprises 15 residues. Trimming stripped 3 bases from V and 1 base from J, with 9 bases between. The DNA of the CDR3 is TGTGCCAGCTCACCCGGGACAAGGAACACCGGGGAGCTGTTTTTT. Translation: CASSPGTRNTGELFF.

The chain combines TRBV19 with TRBJ1-1; D may be TRBD1 (5 bases). With 4 bases removed from V and 0 bases from J, the gap between germline ends came to 18 bases. Germline CDR1 reads LNHDA; CDR2 reads SQIVND (reference sequence). The CDR3 covers 17 residues. CDR3 residues: CASSTFGGEIMNTEAFF. The CDR3 nucleotides are TGTGCCAGTAGTACTTTTGGAGGGGAGATCATGAACACTGAAGCTTTCTTT. The full variable domain, with the rest looked up from reference TRBV19 and TRBJ1-1, is DGGITQSPKYLFRKEGQNVTLSCEQNLNHDAMYWYRQDPGQGLRLIYYSQIVNDFQKGDIAEGYSVSREKKESFPLTVTSAQKNPTAFYLCASSTFGGEIMNTEAFFGQGTRLTVV.

Of note for this clone: A read error may produce the germline difference seen at one junction end. The chain carries TRBV7-3 and TRBJ2-3; the D gene is possibly TRBD2 (6 bases). Germline V CDR1 and CDR2: SGHTA, FQGTGA. The CDR3 spans 14 residues. The CDR3 DNA follows: TGTGCCAGCAGCATAACTGGAGGGACAGATACGCAGTATTTT. Protein product: CASSITGGTDTQYF.